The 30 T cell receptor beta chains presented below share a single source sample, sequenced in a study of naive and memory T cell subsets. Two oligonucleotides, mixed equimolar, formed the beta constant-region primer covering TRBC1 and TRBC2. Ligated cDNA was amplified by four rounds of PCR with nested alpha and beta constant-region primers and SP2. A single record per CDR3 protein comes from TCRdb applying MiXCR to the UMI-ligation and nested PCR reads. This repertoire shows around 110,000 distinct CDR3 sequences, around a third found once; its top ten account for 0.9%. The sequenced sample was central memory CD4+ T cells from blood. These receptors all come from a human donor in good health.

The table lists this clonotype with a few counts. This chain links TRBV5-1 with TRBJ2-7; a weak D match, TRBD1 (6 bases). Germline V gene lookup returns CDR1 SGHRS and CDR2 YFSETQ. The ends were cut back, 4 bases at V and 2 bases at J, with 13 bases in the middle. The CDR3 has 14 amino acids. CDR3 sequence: CASSPGDTTYEQYF. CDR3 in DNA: TGCGCCAGCAGCCCAGGGGACACAACCTACGAGCAGTACTTC.

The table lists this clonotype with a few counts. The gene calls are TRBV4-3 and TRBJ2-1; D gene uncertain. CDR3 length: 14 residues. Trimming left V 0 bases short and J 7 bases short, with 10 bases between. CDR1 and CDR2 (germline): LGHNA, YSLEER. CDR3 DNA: TGCGCCAGCAGCCAAGAGATAATGAGGAATGAGCAGTTCTTC. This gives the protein CASSQEIMRNEQFF.

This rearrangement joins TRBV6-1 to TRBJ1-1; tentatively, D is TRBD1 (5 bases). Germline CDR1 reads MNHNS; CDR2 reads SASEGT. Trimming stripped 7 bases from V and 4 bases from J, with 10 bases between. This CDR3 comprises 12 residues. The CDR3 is CASTRRGTEAFF. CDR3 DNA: TGTGCCAGCACTAGAAGGGGCACTGAAGCTTTCTTT.

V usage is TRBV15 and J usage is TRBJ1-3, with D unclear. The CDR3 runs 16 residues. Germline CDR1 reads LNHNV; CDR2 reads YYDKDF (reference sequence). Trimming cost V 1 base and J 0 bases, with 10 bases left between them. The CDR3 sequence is CATSRGAVNSGNTIYF. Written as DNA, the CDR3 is TGTGCCACCAGCAGAGGGGCGGTCAACTCTGGAAACACCATATATTTT.

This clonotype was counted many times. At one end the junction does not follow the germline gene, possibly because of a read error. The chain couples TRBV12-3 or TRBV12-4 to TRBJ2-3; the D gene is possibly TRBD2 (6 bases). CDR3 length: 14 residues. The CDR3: CASSLNRPGTPHDF. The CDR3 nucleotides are TGTGCCAGCAGTTTAAATCGCCCCGGGACTCCACACGATTTT.

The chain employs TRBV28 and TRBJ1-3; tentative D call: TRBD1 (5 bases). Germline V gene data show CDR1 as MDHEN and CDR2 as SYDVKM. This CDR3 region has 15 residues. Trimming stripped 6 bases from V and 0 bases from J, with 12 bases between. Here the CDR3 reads CASRTTVNSGNTIYF. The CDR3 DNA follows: TGTGCCAGCAGGACGACAGTAAACTCTGGAAACACCATATATTTT. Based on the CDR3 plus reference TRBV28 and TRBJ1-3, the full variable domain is DVKVTQSSRYLVKRTGEKVFLECVQDMDHENMFWYRQDPGLGLRLIYFSYDVKMKEKGDIPEGYSVSREKKERFSLILESASTNQTSMYLCASRTTVNSGNTIYFGEGSWLTVV.

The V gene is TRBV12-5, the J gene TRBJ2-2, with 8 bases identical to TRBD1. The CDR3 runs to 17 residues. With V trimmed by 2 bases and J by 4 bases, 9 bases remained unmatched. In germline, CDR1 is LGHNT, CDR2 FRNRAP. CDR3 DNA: TGTGCTAGTGGTTTGTTAACCGGGACAGGTTTCACCGGGGAGCTGTTTTTT. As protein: CASGLLTGTGFTGELFF.

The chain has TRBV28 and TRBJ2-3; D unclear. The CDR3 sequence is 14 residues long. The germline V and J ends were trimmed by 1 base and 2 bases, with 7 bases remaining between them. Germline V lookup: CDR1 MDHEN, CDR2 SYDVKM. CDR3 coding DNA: TGTGCCAGCAGTTTATCTTGGACCACAGATACGCAGTATTTT. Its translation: CASSLSWTTDTQYF. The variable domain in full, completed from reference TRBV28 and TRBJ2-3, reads DVKVTQSSRYLVKRTGEKVFLECVQDMDHENMFWYRQDPGLGLRLIYFSYDVKMKEKGDIPEGYSVSREKKERFSLILESASTNQTSMYLCASSLSWTTDTQYFGPGTRLTVL.

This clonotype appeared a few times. CDR3: CASRDDRASSYNEQFF. CDR3 in DNA: TGTGCCAGCAGAGATGACAGGGCAAGCTCCTACAATGAGCAGTTCTTC. This chain connects TRBV27 to TRBJ2-1; 7 bases fit TRBD1. The J segment lost 0 bases and the V segment lost 6 bases, leaving 8 bases of the junction unmatched. Germline V lookup: CDR1 MNHEY, CDR2 SMNVEV (reference sequence). This CDR3 is built from 16 residues.

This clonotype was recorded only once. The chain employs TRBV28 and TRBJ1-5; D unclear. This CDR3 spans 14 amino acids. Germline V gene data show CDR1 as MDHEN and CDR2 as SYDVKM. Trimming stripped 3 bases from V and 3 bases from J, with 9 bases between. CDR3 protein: CASSLGTYNQPQHF. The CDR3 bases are TGTGCCAGCAGTTTGGGTACTTACAATCAGCCCCAGCATTTT.

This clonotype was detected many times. The CDR3 nucleotides read TGTGCCAGCAGCTTGACAGGGGACTCCTACGAGCAGTACTTC. This encodes CASSLTGDSYEQYF. The V call is TRBV5-6, the J call TRBJ2-7; 7 nucleotides match TRBD1. The CDR3 totals 14 residues. Per germline, CDR1 SGHDT and CDR2 YYEEEE. The J segment lost 0 bases and the V segment lost 1 base, leaving 1 base of the junction unmatched.

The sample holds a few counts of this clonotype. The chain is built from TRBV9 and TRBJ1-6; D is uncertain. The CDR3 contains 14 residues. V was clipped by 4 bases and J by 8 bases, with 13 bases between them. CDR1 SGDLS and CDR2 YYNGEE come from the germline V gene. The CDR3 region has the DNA TGTGCCAGCAGCTCCCCCGGAAACTATTCACCCCTCCACTTT. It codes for CASSSPGNYSPLHF.

CDR3 in amino acids: CASIRGGTHTGELFF. In nucleotides, the CDR3 is TGTGCCAGCATACGAGGCGGGACGCACACCGGGGAGCTGTTTTTT. The V call is TRBV12-3 or TRBV12-4, the J call TRBJ2-2, with D maybe TRBD2 (6 bases). V was cut by 7 bases and J by 3 bases, with 15 bases left in between. The CDR3 runs 15 residues.

CDR3 sequence (DNA): TGCGCCAGCAGCATCCTTTTGAACACTGAAGCTTTCTTT. It translates to CASSILLNTEAFF. The J gene is TRBJ1-1, the V gene TRBV4-1; D unresolved. CDR1 and CDR2 from the germline V gene are MGHRA and YSYEKL. Trimming removed 5 bases at V and 0 bases at J, with 7 bases between. The CDR3 is 13 residues long.

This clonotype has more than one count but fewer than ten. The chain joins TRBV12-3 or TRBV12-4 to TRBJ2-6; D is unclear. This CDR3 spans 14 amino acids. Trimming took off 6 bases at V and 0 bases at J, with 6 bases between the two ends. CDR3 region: CASRSSSGANVLTF. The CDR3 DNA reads TGTGCCAGCAGGTCGAGCTCTGGGGCCAACGTCCTGACTTTC.

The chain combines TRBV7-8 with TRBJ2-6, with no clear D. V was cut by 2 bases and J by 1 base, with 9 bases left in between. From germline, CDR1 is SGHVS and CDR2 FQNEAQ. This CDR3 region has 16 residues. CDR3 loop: CASSLIGTSGANVLTF. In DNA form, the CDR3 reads TGTGCCAGCAGCTTAATTGGAACTTCTGGGGCCAACGTCCTGACTTTC.

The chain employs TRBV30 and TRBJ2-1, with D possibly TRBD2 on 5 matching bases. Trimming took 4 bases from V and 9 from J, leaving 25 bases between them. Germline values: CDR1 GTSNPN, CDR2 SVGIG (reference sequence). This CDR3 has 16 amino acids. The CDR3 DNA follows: TGTGCCTGGACCCCCCCGCCGGCACTCAAGAGCGGTGAGCAGTTCTTC. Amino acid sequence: CAWTPPPALKSGEQFF.

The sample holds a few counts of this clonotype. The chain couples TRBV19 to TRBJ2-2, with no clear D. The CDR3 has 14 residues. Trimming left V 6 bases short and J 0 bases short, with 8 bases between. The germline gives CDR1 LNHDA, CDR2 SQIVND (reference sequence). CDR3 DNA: TGTGCCAGTAGGTTTGACTCGAACACCGGGGAGCTGTTTTTT. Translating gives CASRFDSNTGELFF.

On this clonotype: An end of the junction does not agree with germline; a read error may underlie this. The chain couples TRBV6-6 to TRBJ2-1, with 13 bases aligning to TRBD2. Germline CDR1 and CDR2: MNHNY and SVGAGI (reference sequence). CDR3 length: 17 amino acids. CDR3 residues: CASSYRTSGSPYDEQFF. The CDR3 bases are TGTGCCAGCAGTTACCGGACTAGCGGGAGCCCCTACGATGAGCAGTTCTTC.

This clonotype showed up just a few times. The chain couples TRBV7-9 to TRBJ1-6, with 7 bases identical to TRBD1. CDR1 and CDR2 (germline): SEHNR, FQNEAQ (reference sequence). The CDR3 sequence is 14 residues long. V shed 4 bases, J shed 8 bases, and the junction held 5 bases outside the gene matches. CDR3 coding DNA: TGTGCCAGCAGCTCACAGGGGAGGGATTCACCCCTCCACTTT. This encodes CASSSQGRDSPLHF.

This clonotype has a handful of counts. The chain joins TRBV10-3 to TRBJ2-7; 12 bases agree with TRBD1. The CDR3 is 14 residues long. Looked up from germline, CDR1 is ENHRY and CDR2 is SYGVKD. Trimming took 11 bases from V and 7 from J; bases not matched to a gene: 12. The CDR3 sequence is CAAARDRGLEEQYF. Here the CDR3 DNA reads TGTGCCGCCGCCAGGGACAGGGGGCTGGAAGAGCAGTACTTC.

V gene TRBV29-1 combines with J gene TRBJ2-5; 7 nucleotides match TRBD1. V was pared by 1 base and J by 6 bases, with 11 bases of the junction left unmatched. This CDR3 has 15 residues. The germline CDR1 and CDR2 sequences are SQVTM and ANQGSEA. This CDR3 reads CSVEGDATGLKTQYF. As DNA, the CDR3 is TGCAGCGTTGAAGGGGATGCGACAGGGTTGAAGACCCAGTACTTC.

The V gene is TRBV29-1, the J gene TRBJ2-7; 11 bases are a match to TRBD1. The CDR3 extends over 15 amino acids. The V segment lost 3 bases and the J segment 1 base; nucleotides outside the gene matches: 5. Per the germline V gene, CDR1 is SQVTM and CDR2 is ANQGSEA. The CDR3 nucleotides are TGCAGCGTTGAGGGGACAGGGGGTGTATCCTACGAGCAGTACTTC. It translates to CSVEGTGGVSYEQYF.

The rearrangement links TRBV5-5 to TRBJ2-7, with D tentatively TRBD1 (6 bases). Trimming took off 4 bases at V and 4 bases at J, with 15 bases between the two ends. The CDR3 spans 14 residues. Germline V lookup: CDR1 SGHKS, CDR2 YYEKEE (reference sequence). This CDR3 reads CASSLIAGAYEQYF. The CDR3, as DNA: TGTGCCAGCAGCCTGATCGCAGGGGCTTACGAGCAGTACTTC.

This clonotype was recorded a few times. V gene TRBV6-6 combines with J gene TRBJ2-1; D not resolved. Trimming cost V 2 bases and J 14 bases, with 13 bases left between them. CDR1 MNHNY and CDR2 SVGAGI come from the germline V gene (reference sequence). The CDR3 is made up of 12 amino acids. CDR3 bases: TGTGCCAGCAGTTACGAGTTGGTTGGGAAGTTCTTC. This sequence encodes CASSYELVGKFF.

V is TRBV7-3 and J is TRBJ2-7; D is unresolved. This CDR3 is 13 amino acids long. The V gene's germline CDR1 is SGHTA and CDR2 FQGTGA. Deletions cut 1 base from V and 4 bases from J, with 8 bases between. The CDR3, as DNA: TGTGCCAGCAGCTTAATTAACGGGTACGAGCAGTACTTC. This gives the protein CASSLINGYEQYF.

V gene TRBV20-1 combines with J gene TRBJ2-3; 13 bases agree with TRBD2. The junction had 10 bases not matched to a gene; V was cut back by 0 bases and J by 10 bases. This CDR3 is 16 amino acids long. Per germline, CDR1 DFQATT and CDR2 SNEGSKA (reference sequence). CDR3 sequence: CSARDLLAGGLSAQYF. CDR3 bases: TGCAGTGCTAGAGACTTACTAGCGGGAGGGCTCTCGGCGCAGTATTTT.

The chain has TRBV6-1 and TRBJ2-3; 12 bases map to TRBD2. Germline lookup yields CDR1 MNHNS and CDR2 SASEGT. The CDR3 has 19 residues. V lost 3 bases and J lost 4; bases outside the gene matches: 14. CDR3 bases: TGTGCCAGCAGTGAGCGGGGGACTAGCGGGTTGAAAGTGGCAGATACGCAGTATTTT. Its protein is CASSERGTSGLKVADTQYF.

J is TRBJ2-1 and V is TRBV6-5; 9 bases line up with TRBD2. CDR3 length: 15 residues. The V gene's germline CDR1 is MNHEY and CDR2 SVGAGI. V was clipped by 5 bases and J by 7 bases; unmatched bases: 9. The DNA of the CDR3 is TGTGCCAGCAGTAAAAGCGGGAGGTTTAAGAATGAGCAGTTCTTC. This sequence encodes CASSKSGRFKNEQFF.

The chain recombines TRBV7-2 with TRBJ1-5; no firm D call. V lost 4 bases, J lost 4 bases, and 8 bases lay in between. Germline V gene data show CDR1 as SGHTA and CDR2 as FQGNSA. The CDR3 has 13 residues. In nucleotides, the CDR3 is TGTGCCAGCAGCTCCGTAGGGAATCAGCCCCAGCATTTT. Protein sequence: CASSSVGNQPQHF.